The entry that follows covers one T cell receptor beta chain sequence. This specimen comes from a study of cytomegalovirus exposure and HLA in healthy donors. Vbeta (60) and Jbeta (13) primers were used in the PCR. Clones were sequenced by immunoSEQ multiplex PCR, and TCRdb holds only the in-frame ones, with some missing. The data hold about 91,000 clones, with roughly 86% observed a single time. Trimming at V came to 8 bases and at J to 7 bases, leaving 10 bases not matched to a gene. The CDR3 spans 14 residues. Looked up from germline, CDR1 is MNHEY and CDR2 is SVGAGI. The clonotype was recovered from a man aged 25-45 years in good health and CMV-seropositive. V is TRBV6-5 and J is TRBJ1-2; 10 nucleotides align to TRBD1. Sequenced: PBMCs. This chain's CDR3 is CASRPNRDRGGYTF. In DNA form, the CDR3 reads TGTGCCAGCCGTCCAAACCGGGACAGGGGTGGCTACACCTTC.